The sequence of this T cell receptor (beta chain) was determined in a study of OX40 agonist ivuxolimab in advanced cancers. As for the study in general: Among those enrolled, mean age was about 60 years (range about 23 to 85) and over 70% were male. Previous treatment with anti-PD-1, anti-PD-L1 or anti-CTLA-4 therapy was allowed; under 50% had received some. Among those treated, three patients had partial responses, one with hepatocellular carcinoma and two with cutaneous melanoma. The study, taken as a whole, reports: CD4+ and CD8+ T cells in blood underwent clonal expansion by week 6 at 0.1 to 3.0 mg/kg.

Trimming pared 9 bases from V and 0 bases from J, leaving 5 bases between. The CDR3 extends over 12 amino acids. CDR1 is LGHNA and CDR2 is YNFKEQ in the germline V gene. The repertoire was sequenced with immunoSEQ multiplex PCR; TCRdb's copy has only in-frame clones and lacks some. This repertoire shows around 51,000 clones, roughly 80% found once; its top ten account for around 2%. Concerning this clone itself: Its antigen is not known.

The sample consisted of CD4+ or CD8+ T cells sorted from blood, taken in a trial of the OX40 agonist ivuxolimab. This clonotype originated in an adult with an advanced solid tumor such as melanoma, head and neck, liver or kidney cancer. J is TRBJ1-4 and V is TRBV4-2; no reliable D call. CDR3 residues: CASRATNEKLFF. The CDR3, as DNA: TGTGCCAGTAGGGCAACTAATGAAAAACTGTTTTTT.